Detailed here is one TCR beta chain. This entry comes from a study of graft-versus-host responses after intestinal transplantation. Graft tissue was processed to release intraepithelial and lamina propria lymphocytes. Clones were read by immunoSEQ multiplex PCR, and TCRdb kept only the in-frame ones, dropping some. In the table there are 14,000 to 15,000 clones, roughly 60% of which are singletons. The CDR3 sequence is 18 residues long. Trimming removed 5 bases from V and 0 bases from J, with 20 bases in between. Germline V gives CDR1 SEHNR, CDR2 FQNEAQ (reference sequence). This specimen was ileum tissue, taken 524 days after transplant. This chain connects TRBV7-9 to TRBJ1-3; the D is unclear. This sequence originates from a human patient who received an intestinal transplant, so some T cells may come from the graft donor. CDR3 amino acids: CASSPSGAGPRSGNTIYF. The CDR3 DNA follows: TGTGCCAGCAGCCCCTCTGGCGCAGGCCCTCGCTCTGGAAACACCATATATTTT. The full variable domain, its missing parts supplied by reference TRBV7-9 and TRBJ1-3, is DTGVSQNPRHKITKRGQNVTFRCDPISEHNRLYWYRQTLGQGPEFLTYFQNEAQLEKSRLLSDRFSAERPKGSFSTLEIQRTEQGDSAMYLCASSPSGAGPRSGNTIYFGEGSWLTVV.